One sample yielded the 28 T cell receptor beta chains listed below, sequenced in a study of CD8+CD57+ T cells in acquired aplastic anemia (dated by TCRdb to the late 2010s). The sequencer listed for this sample is Illumina HiSeq 2000. Genomic DNA was used as template for profiling of TCR beta VDJ combinations and CDR3 sequences. Clones were called with MiXCR by TCRdb after fastp trimmed the public reads at Q25, and only in-frame beta chains were retained. Each CDR3 protein appears once, grouped with its most common genes and DNA. The table for this sample lists fewer than 85,000 distinct CDR3 sequences; around 70% of them were counted only once. Roughly 80% of the sample is in the top ten clones. Flow cytometry had shown CD8+CD57+ cell expansion in the patients selected for sequencing. The specimen sequenced was sorted CD4+, CD8+, or CD8+CD57+ T cells (not recorded which) from PBMCs. Receptors were obtained from a human donor with aplastic anemia.

Ten or more counts support this clonotype. The rearrangement uses TRBV6-1 and TRBJ1-2; D remains ambiguous. This CDR3 contains 15 residues. Germline CDR1 is MNHNS and CDR2 is SASEGT. Trimming took off 5 bases at V and 5 bases at J, with 18 bases between the two ends. CDR3 in amino acids: CASSPPPSLGYGYTF. CDR3 bases: TGTGCCAGCAGTCCACCCCCAAGTTTGGGGTATGGCTACACCTTC.

The chain carries TRBV10-3 and TRBJ2-3; D is possibly TRBD2 (5 bases). Germline lookup yields CDR1 ENHRY and CDR2 SYGVKD. V lost 2 bases, J lost 0 bases, and 9 bases lay in between. This CDR3 has 15 amino acids. The CDR3 DNA is TGTGCCATCAGTGAGCCTAGCCTTAGCACAGATACGCAGTATTTT. This codes for CAISEPSLSTDTQYF.

The rearrangement joins TRBV6-1 to TRBJ1-2; 8 bases are shared with TRBD1. The CDR3 consists of 13 residues. Germline V lookup: CDR1 MNHNS, CDR2 SASEGT. With V trimmed by 7 bases and J by 7 bases, 8 bases remained unmatched. The CDR3, as DNA: TGTGCCAGCACCTCCGGGACAGGCTCTGGCTACACCTTC. It specifies CASTSGTGSGYTF.

The rearrangement uses TRBV6-5 and TRBJ2-5; 11 bases are a match to TRBD2. Germline loops: CDR1 MNHEY, CDR2 SVGAGI. The CDR3 runs to 16 residues. V shed 3 bases and J 4 bases; nucleotides not matched to a gene: 7. CDR3 sequence reads: CASSYIAGGTGETQYF. The CDR3 region has the DNA TGTGCCAGCAGTTATATAGCGGGAGGGACGGGAGAGACCCAGTACTTC.

This clonotype was detected ten times or more. The chain carries TRBV6-5 and TRBJ2-5; weak D call: TRBD1 (6 bases). Germline CDR1 and CDR2: MNHEY and SVGAGI. The CDR3 runs 14 residues. V was shortened by 2 bases and J by 6 bases, with 13 bases between the two germline ends. The CDR3 nucleotides are TGTGCCAGCAGTTACGAACAGGGAGTGCAGACCCAGTACTTC. This sequence encodes CASSYEQGVQTQYF.

The gene calls are TRBV19 and TRBJ1-6, with TRBD1 matching over 7 bases. Unmatched junction bases numbered 2, after V lost 4 bases and J lost 8 bases. Germline assignment: CDR1 LNHDA and CDR2 SQIVND (reference sequence). This CDR3 contains 13 residues. The CDR3 loop reads CASSRDRDSPLHF. CDR3 DNA: TGTGCCAGTAGTAGGGACAGAGATTCACCCCTCCACTTT.

This rearrangement joins TRBV29-1 to TRBJ1-1, with 9 nucleotides matching TRBD1. CDR1 and CDR2 (germline): SQVTM, ANQGSEA. This CDR3 comprises 13 residues. V trimming: 4 bases; J trimming: 1 base; junction bases outside the gene matches: 1. CDR3 sequence (DNA): TGCAGCGTTGGGGGACAGGGGAACACTGAAGCTTTCTTT. Amino acid sequence: CSVGGQGNTEAFF.

This clonotype was seen more than once but under ten times. V is TRBV15 and J is TRBJ1-1; D perhaps matches TRBD1 (6 bases). The ends were cut back, 7 bases at V and 0 bases at J, with 15 bases in the middle. CDR3 length: 15 residues. The germline V gene has CDR1 LNHNV and CDR2 YYDKDF (reference sequence). In nucleotides, the CDR3 is TGTGCCACCAAATTGGGGGGCGGAATGAACACTGAAGCTTTCTTT. The encoded protein is CATKLGGGMNTEAFF.

The V gene is TRBV7-9, the J gene TRBJ1-2, with D perhaps matching TRBD1 (5 bases). Trimming stripped 4 bases from V and 4 bases from J, with 16 bases between. Germline V gives CDR1 SEHNR, CDR2 FQNEAQ (reference sequence). CDR3 size: 15 residues. The CDR3 DNA is TGTGCCAGCAGCTCCCGGGACGGGAGGCCCTATGGCTACACCTTC. It translates to CASSSRDGRPYGYTF.

In this sample, this clonotype turned up a few times. The junction and the germline gene differ at one end; a read error may be behind it. V is TRBV19 and J is TRBJ1-4; D ambiguous. The CDR3 is 15 residues long. Germline loops: CDR1 LNHDA, CDR2 SQIVND (reference sequence). The CDR3 loop reads CVSSSERATNEKLVF. CDR3 DNA sequence: TGTGTCAGTAGTAGCGAGAGGGCGACTAATGAAAAACTGGTTTTT.

This clonotype was observed once. This sequence joins TRBV5-4 and TRBJ2-7; the D is unclear. V lost 7 bases to trimming and J lost 2 bases, with 7 bases between them. Germline V CDR1 and CDR2: SGHNT, YYREEE (reference sequence). This CDR3 is built from 11 residues. DNA for the CDR3: TGTGCCAGCGGACCGACCTACGAGCAGTACTTC. This gives the protein CASGPTYEQYF.

This clonotype was counted once. This chain uses TRBV2 with TRBJ2-1, with TRBD2 identical over 9 bases. The CDR3 covers 15 residues. Per germline, CDR1 SNHLY and CDR2 FYNNEI. The V and J ends lost 6 bases and 4 bases, in that order; junction bases with no gene match: 7. The CDR3 loop reads CASRIGTSRYNEQFF. The CDR3 DNA sequence: TGTGCCAGCAGAATCGGGACTAGCCGTTACAATGAGCAGTTCTTC. The full variable domain, rest sourced from reference TRBV2 and TRBJ2-1, is EPEVTQTPSHQVTQMGQEVILRCVPISNHLYFYWYRQILGQKVEFLVSFYNNEISEKSEIFDDQFSVERPDGSNFTLKIRSTKLEDSAMYFCASRIGTSRYNEQFFGPGTRLTVL.

This rearrangement joins TRBV5-5 to TRBJ1-6; D not resolved. Germline V gives CDR1 SGHKS, CDR2 YYEKEE (reference sequence). The CDR3 loop spans 13 amino acids. Trimming took off 3 bases at V and 13 bases at J, with 14 bases between the two ends. The CDR3 DNA is TGTGCCAGCAGCTCGTCTCAGTCCAGTCCCCTCCACTTT. This gives the protein CASSSSQSSPLHF.

The V gene is TRBV6-5, the J gene TRBJ1-5, with D hard to call. V shed 2 bases and J shed 3 bases, with 8 bases lying between them. CDR3 length: 14 amino acids. CDR1 MNHEY and CDR2 SVGAGI come from the germline V gene. CDR3 coding DNA: TGTGCCAGCAGTTACGACGGCATCAATCAGCCCCAGCATTTT. It specifies CASSYDGINQPQHF.

A word on this clonotype: Compared with germline, one end of the junction differs, possibly owing to a read error. V usage is TRBV4-1 and J usage is TRBJ1-1, with D unresolved. Germline CDR1 reads MGHRA; CDR2 reads YSYEKL. CDR3 length equals 13 residues. The CDR3 region is CASSQSVVAEAFF. CDR3 coding DNA: TGCGCCAGCAGCCAATCCGTAGTAGCTGAGGCTTTCTTT.

This chain links TRBV7-9 with TRBJ2-5, with no clear D. Per germline, CDR1 SEHNR and CDR2 FQNEAQ (reference sequence). Trimming stripped 5 bases from V and 5 bases from J, with 6 bases between. The CDR3 totals 11 residues. CDR3 DNA: TGTGCCAGCAGCCCGTTGGAGACCCAGTACTTC. Translating it yields CASSPLETQYF.

The CDR3 nucleotides read TGTGCCATCAGCCCGGGGGGCGCCTACTATGGCTACACCTTC. Residues: CAISPGGAYYGYTF. The chain joins TRBV10-3 to TRBJ1-2; D may be TRBD1 (6 bases). V gave up 6 bases and J gave up 3 bases, with 14 bases separating them. The germline CDR1 and CDR2 sequences are ENHRY and SYGVKD. This CDR3 comprises 14 residues.

The chain has TRBV20-1 and TRBJ2-3; D call uncertain. V was clipped by 3 bases and J by 0 bases, with 7 bases between them. Per the germline V gene, CDR1 is DFQATT and CDR2 is SNEGSKA (reference sequence). The CDR3 spans 13 residues. CDR3: CSASQGSTDTQYF. DNA for the CDR3: TGCAGTGCTAGTCAAGGGAGCACAGATACGCAGTATTTT.

This rearrangement joins TRBV7-2 to TRBJ1-2; tentatively, D is TRBD1 (6 bases). CDR1 SGHTA and CDR2 FQGNSA come from the germline V gene. V dropped 5 bases and J dropped 8 bases, with 15 bases sitting between them. The CDR3 is 13 residues long. This CDR3 reads CASSTTGPFGYTF. CDR3 in DNA: TGTGCCAGCAGCACGACAGGACCTTTCGGCTACACCTTC.

The V gene is TRBV7-2, the J gene TRBJ2-7; 9 positions match TRBD2. Trimming cost V 0 bases and J 1 base; bases outside gene matches: 4. The germline gives CDR1 SGHTA, CDR2 FQGNSA. This CDR3 region has 16 residues. The CDR3 spells CASSLALAGHSYEQYF. The CDR3 DNA reads TGTGCCAGCAGCTTAGCGCTAGCGGGGCATTCCTACGAGCAGTACTTC.

V and J are TRBV6-6 and TRBJ2-7, with D hard to call. CDR1 and CDR2 from the germline V gene are MNHNY and SVGAGI (reference sequence). V lost 0 bases to trimming and J lost 5 bases, with 8 bases between them. The CDR3 extends over 13 amino acids. The CDR3 nucleotides read TGTGCCAGCAGTTACTCGCGCGATCACGAGCAGTACTTC. As protein: CASSYSRDHEQYF.

This clonotype has a handful of counts. The CDR3 protein is CASSLWDLQPQHF. CDR3 bases: TGTGCCAGCAGTCTCTGGGACCTACAGCCCCAGCATTTT. The chain couples TRBV12-3 or TRBV12-4 to TRBJ1-5; D may be TRBD1 (5 bases). The V and J ends lost 5 bases and 7 bases respectively, with 12 bases between them. This CDR3 comprises 13 residues.

DNA of the CDR3: TGCGCCAGCAGCTTGGCCATGGGCGGTCAGCCCCAGCATTTT. It codes for CASSLAMGGQPQHF. V and J are TRBV5-1 and TRBJ1-5, with D unclear. The V end lost 0 bases, the J end lost 6 bases, and 10 bases lay between the germline ends. From germline, CDR1 is SGHRS and CDR2 YFSETQ. The length of the CDR3 is 14 residues.

The chain carries TRBV6-5 and TRBJ2-7, with 9 positions matching TRBD1. The CDR3 length is 13 residues. V was pared by 2 bases and J by 6 bases, with 2 bases of the junction left unmatched. Looked up from germline, CDR1 is MNHEY and CDR2 is SVGAGI. Here the CDR3 reads CASSYEGQGEQYF. The CDR3 nucleotides are TGTGCCAGCAGTTACGAGGGACAGGGCGAGCAGTACTTC.

The genes are TRBV5-1 and TRBJ2-3; possibly TRBD1 for D (8 bases). V lost 4 bases and J lost 3, with 15 bases in between. The CDR3 loop spans 15 amino acids. Germline CDR1 is SGHRS and CDR2 is YFSETQ. This chain's CDR3 is CASSPVQGGTDTQYF. CDR3 sequence (DNA): TGCGCCAGCAGCCCCGTACAGGGGGGGACAGATACGCAGTATTTT. Complete variable domain (other parts from reference TRBV5-1 and TRBJ2-3): KAGVTQTPRYLIKTRGQQVTLSCSPISGHRSVSWYQQTPGQGLQFLFEYFSETQRNKGNFPGRFSGRQFSNSRSEMNVSTLELGDSALYLCASSPVQGGTDTQYFGPGTRLTVL.

Comment on this clonotype: The junction departs from the called germline gene at one end, perhaps through a read error. The chain has TRBV11-1 and TRBJ1-1; D is possibly TRBD1 (5 bases). The CDR3 extends over 16 amino acids. Germline CDR1 reads SGHAT; CDR2 reads FQDESV (reference sequence). CDR3 protein: CASSLAPAGMNTEAFF. The CDR3, as DNA: TGTGCCAGCAGCTTAGCGCCGGCAGGGATGAACACTGAGGCTTTCTTT.

As concerns this clonotype: The junction differs from germline at one of its ends, possibly a read error. The chain couples TRBV7-9 to TRBJ1-1, with 7 bases matching TRBD1. Germline V gives CDR1 SEHNR, CDR2 FQNEAQ (reference sequence). CDR3 length equals 12 residues. Written as DNA, the CDR3 is TGCGCCAGCAGCCCAGAGACAGGGGAAGCTTTCTTT. This translates into CASSPETGEAFF. Full variable domain (outside the CDR3, taken from reference TRBV7-9 and TRBJ1-1): DTGVSQNPRHKITKRGQNVTFRCDPISEHNRLYWYRQTLGQGPEFLTYFQNEAQLEKSRLLSDRFSAERPKGSFSTLEIQRTEQGDSAMYLCASSPETGEAFFGQGTRLTVV.

This chain connects TRBV11-2 to TRBJ1-2; maybe TRBD1 (6 bases). This CDR3 has 17 amino acids. With 4 bases removed from V and 0 bases from J, the gap between germline ends came to 18 bases. The germline V gene has CDR1 SGHAT and CDR2 FQNNGV. Here the CDR3 DNA reads TGTGCCAGCAGCTCGGACAGAGGGCGCGAAGCTAACTATGGCTACACCTTC. Translated, it gives CASSSDRGREANYGYTF.